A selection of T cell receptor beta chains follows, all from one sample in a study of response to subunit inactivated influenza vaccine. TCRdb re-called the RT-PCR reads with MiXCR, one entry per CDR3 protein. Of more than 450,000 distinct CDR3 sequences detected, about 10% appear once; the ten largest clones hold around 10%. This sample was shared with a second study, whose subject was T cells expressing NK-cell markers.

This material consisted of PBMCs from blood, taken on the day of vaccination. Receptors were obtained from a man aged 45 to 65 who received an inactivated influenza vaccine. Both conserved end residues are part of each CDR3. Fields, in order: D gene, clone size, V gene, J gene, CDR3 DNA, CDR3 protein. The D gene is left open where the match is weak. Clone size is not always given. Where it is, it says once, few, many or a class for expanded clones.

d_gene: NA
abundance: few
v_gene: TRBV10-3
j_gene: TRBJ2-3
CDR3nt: TGTGCCATCAGTGCCCCGGACACCATGGGCACAGATACGCAGTATTTT
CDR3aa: CAISAPDTMGTDTQYF

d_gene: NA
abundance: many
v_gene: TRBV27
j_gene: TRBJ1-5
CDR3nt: TGTGCCAGCAGTTACACGAATCAGCCCCAGCATTTT
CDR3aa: CASSYTNQPQHF

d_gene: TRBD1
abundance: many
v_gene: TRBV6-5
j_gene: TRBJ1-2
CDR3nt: TGTGCCAGCAGTTACACCGGGACAGGATCCTATGGCTACACCTTC
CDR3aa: CASSYTGTGSYGYTF

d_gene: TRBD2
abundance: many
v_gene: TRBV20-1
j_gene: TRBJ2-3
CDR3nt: TGCAGTGCTAGAATTAGCGGGAGACCAGATACGCAGTATTTT
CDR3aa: CSARISGRPDTQYF

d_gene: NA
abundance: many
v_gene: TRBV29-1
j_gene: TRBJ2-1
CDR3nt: TGCAGCGTTTTACTATACAATGAGCAGTTCTTC
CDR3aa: CSVLLYNEQFF

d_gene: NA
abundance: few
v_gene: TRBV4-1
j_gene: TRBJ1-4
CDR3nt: TGCGCCAGCAGCCAAACGGTCAGGGGTAATGAAAAACTGTTTTTT
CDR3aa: CASSQTVRGNEKLFF

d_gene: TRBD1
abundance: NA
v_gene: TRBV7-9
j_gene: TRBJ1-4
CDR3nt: TGTGCCAGCAGCTTAGTTGGGACAGGGGGGCGTGAAAAACTGTTTTTT
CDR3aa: CASSLVGTGGREKLFF

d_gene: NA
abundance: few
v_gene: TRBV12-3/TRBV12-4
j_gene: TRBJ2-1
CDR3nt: TGTGCCAGCAGTTTGATCGCTGGGACCGACGGGCAGTTCTTC
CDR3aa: CASSLIAGTDGQFF

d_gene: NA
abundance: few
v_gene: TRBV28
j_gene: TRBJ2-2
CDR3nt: TGTGCCAGCAGTCACCCCAGTGGGAAAGTTTACACCGGGGAGCTGTTTTTT
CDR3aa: CASSHPSGKVYTGELFF

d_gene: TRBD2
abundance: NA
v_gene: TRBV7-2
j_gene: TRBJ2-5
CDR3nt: TGTGCCAGCAGCCCCGGACTAGCGTACTCCCAAGAGGCCCAGTACTTC
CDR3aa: CASSPGLAYSQEAQYF

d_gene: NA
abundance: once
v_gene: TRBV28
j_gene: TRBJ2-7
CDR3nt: TGTTCCAGCAGTTTGCTTGTCAGGGACTCGGCTGAGCAGTACTTC
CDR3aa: CSSSLLVRDSAEQYF

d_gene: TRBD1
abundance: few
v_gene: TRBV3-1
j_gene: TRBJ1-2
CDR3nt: TGTGCCAGCAGCCAAGCAGGCCAGGGGGCCTATGGCTACACCTTC
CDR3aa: CASSQAGQGAYGYTF

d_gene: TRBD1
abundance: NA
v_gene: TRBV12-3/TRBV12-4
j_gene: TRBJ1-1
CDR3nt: TGTGCCAGCAGGAGGGGGCGGGTCACTGAAGCTTTCTTT
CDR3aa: CASRRGRVTEAFF

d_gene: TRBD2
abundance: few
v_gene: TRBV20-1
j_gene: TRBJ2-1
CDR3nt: TGCAGTGCTAAGCGGGGGGTAAACTACAATGAGCAGTTCTTC
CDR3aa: CSAKRGVNYNEQFF

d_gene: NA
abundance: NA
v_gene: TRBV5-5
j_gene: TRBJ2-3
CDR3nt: TGTGCCAGCAGTCCGGGACAGACTAGCATAGATACGCAGTATTTT
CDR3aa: CASSPGQTSIDTQYF

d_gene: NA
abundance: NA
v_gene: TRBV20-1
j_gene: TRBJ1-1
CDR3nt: TGCAGAGTCGACAGTCACATGAACACTGAAGCTTTCTTT
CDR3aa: CRVDSHMNTEAFF

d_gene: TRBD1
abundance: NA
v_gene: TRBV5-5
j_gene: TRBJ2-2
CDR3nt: TGTGCCAGTGAAACGGACAGGGTGACCGGGGAGCTGTTTTTT
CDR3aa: CASETDRVTGELFF

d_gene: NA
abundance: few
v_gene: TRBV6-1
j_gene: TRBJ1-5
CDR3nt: TGTGCCAGCGGAAGGTATCAGCCCCAGCATTTT
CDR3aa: CASGRYQPQHF

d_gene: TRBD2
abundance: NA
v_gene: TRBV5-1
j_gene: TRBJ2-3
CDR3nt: TGCGCCAGCCACGCGGGGGACTCAGCAGGAGATACGCAGTATTTT
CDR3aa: CASHAGDSAGDTQYF

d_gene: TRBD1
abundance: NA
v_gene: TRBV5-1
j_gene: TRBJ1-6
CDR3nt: TGCGCCAGCAGCTTGGGACCGGACAGGGAACATAGCTCCTATAATTCACCCCTCCACTTT
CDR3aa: CASSLGPDREHSSYNSPLHF

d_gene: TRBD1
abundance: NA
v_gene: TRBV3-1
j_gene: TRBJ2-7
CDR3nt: TGTGCCAGCAGCCAACCGGGACAGCAGCCCGAGCAGTACTTC
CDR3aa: CASSQPGQQPEQYF

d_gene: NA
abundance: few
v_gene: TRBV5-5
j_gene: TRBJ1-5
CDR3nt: TGTGCCAGCAGCTTGGGGAGGACAGAAAATCAGCCCCAGCATTTT
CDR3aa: CASSLGRTENQPQHF

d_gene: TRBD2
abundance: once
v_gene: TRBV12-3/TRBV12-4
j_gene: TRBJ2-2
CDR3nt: TGTGCCAGCAGGACGGGACTAGCGTCAAACACCGGGGAGCTGTTTTTT
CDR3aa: CASRTGLASNTGELFF

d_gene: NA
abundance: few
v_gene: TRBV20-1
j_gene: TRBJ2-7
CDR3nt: TGCAGTGCTAGCTTATTGGGGAGCTCCTACGAGCAGTACTTC
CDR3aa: CSASLLGSSYEQYF

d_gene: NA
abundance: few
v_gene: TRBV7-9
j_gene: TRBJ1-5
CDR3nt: TGTGCCAGCAGCTTAGCCCAGGCAGGTAGCAATCAGCCCCAGCATTTT
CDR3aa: CASSLAQAGSNQPQHF

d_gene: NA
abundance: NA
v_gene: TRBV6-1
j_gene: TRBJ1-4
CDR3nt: TGTGCCAGCTCAATCGGGGGATACGGTGAAAAACTGTTTTTT
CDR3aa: CASSIGGYGEKLFF

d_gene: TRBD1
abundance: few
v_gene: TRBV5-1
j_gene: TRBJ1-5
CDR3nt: TGCGCCAGCAGCTTGGGACAGGGTAATGAGCCCCAGCATTTT
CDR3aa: CASSLGQGNEPQHF

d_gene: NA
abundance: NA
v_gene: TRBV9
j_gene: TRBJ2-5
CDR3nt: TGTGCCAGCAGCGTAGGGGGGGCTTGGATCGAGACCCAGTACTTC
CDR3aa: CASSVGGAWIETQYF

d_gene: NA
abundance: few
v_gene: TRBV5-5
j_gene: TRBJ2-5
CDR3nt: TGTGCCAGCAGCTTGAATACAGGGAGGGGAGAGACCCAGTACTTC
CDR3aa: CASSLNTGRGETQYF

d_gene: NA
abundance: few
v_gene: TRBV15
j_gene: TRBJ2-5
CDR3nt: TGTGCCACCAGCAGAGATAAGAACAGCCGGGAGACCCAGTACTTC
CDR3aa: CATSRDKNSRETQYF

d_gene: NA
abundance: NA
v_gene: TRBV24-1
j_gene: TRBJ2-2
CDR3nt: TGTGCCACCAGTGATTCGGTTACTCCGGAGCTGTTTTTT
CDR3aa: CATSDSVTPELFF

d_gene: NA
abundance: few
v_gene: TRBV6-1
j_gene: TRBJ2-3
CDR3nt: TGTGCCAGCACCAAAGCCAGGGGTTGGGGATATACGCAGTATTTT
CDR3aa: CASTKARGWGYTQYF

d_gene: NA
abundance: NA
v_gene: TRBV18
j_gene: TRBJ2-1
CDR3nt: TGTGCCAGCTCACCCGATCCTCGGCGGCGAGACCGGAACTCCTACAATGAGCAGTTCTTC
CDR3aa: CASSPDPRRRDRNSYNEQFF

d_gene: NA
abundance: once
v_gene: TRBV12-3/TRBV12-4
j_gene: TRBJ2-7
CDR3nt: TGTGCCAGTCCCTCCTCCTACGAGCAGTACTTC
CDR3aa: CASPSSYEQYF

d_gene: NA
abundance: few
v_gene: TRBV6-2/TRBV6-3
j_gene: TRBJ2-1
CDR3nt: TGTGCCAGCAGTTACGAATCGAGCTCCTACAATGAGCAGTTCTTC
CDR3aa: CASSYESSSYNEQFF

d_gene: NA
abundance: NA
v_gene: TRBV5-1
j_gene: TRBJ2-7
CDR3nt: TGCGCCAGCAGCGAGGGAAACCTCTACGAGCAGTACTTC
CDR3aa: CASSEGNLYEQYF

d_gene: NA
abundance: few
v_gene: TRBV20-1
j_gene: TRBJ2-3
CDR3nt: TGCAGTGCTAGACCCCCCAGCACAGATACGCAGTATTTT
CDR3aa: CSARPPSTDTQYF

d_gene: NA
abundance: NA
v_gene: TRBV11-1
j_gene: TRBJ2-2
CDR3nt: TGTGCCAGCAGCTTTGGCAGGGGAGCCGGGGAGCTGTTTTTT
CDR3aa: CASSFGRGAGELFF

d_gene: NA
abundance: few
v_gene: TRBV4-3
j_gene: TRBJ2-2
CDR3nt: TGCGCCAGCAGCCAAGCCGGGACGACGAACACCGGGGAGCTGTTTTTT
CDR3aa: CASSQAGTTNTGELFF

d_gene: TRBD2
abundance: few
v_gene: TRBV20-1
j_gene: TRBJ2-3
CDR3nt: TGCAGTGCTGGGACTAGCGGCCTAGGGGATACGCAGTATTTT
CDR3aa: CSAGTSGLGDTQYF

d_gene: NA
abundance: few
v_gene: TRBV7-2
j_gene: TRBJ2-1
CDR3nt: TGTGCCAGCAGCTTAGCGGGAGTTGCGGGCAATGAGCAGTTCTTC
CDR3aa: CASSLAGVAGNEQFF

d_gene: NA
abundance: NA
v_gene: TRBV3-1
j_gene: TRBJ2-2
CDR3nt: TGTGCCAGCAGCCAAGAAGGACAGATGAACACCGGGGAGCTGTTTTTT
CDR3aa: CASSQEGQMNTGELFF

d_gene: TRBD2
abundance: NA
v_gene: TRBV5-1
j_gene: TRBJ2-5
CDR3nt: TGCGCCAGCGCCCGTAGCGGGGGGCACCAAGAGACCCAGTACTTC
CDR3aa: CASARSGGHQETQYF

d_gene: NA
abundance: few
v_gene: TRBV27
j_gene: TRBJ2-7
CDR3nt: TGTGCCAGCAGTTTTGGCTTGAGGAACGAGCAGTACTTC
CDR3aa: CASSFGLRNEQYF

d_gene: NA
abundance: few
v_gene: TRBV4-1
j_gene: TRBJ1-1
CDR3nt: TGCGCCAGCAGCCCCCGGGCGATGAACACTGAAGCTTTCTTT
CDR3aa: CASSPRAMNTEAFF

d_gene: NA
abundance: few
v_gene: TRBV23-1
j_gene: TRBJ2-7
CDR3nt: TGCGCCAGCACACCTCGGGGGGCGGCCTACGAGCAGTACTTC
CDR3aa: CASTPRGAAYEQYF

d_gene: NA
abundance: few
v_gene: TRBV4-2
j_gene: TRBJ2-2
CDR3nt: TGTGCCAGCAGCCAAGATTTGGCGGGCCCGAACACCGGGGAGCTGTTTTTT
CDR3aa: CASSQDLAGPNTGELFF

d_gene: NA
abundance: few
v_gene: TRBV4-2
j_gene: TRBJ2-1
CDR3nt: TGTGCCAGCAGCAAGGGGGGCGAAGGTTATGAGCAGTTCTTC
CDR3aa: CASSKGGEGYEQFF

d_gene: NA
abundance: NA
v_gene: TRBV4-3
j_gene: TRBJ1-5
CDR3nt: TGCGCCAGCAGCCAAGATCTGGGGGCCCAGCCCCAGCATTTT
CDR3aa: CASSQDLGAQPQHF

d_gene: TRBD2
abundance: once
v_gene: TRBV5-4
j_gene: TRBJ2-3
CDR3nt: TGTGCCAGCAGCTCTAGCGGGGGGGTCGGAGATACGCAGTATTTT
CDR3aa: CASSSSGGVGDTQYF

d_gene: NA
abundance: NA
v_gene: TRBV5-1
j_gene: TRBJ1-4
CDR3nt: TGCGCCAGCAGCCTGAATCACGGGGAAAAACTGTTTTTT
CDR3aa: CASSLNHGEKLFF

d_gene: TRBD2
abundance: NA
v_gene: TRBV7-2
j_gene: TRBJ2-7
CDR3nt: TGTGCCAGCAGCTACGGGACTAGCGGGGCTTCCTACGAGCAGTACTTC
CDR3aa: CASSYGTSGASYEQYF

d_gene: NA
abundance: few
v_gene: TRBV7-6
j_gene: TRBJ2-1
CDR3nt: TGTGCCAGCAGCCAGCTCCAGTACAATGAGCAGTTCTTC
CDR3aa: CASSQLQYNEQFF

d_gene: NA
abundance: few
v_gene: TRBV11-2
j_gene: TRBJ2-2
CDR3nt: TGTGCCAGCAGCCGATTCGAAAACGGGGAGCTGTTTTTT
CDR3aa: CASSRFENGELFF

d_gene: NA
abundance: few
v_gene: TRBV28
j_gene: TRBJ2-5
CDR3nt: TGTGCCAGCAGTTTCGGGTCTAGTCCTGAGACCCAGTACTTC
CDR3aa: CASSFGSSPETQYF

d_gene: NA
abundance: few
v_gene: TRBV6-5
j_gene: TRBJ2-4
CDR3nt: TGTGCCAGCAGTTACGGGCTAGCCAAAAACATTCAGTACTTC
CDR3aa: CASSYGLAKNIQYF

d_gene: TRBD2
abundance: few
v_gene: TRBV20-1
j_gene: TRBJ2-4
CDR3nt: TGCAGTGCTAGAGCAGGACTAGCGGGAACCAAAAACATTCAGTACTTC
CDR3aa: CSARAGLAGTKNIQYF

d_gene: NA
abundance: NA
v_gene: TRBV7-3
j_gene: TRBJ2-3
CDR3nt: TGTGCCAGCAGCTACCAGACCTTCAGGGCAGATACGCAGTATTTT
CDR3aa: CASSYQTFRADTQYF

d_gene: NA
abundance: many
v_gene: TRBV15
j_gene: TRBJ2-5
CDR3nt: TGTGCCACCAGCAGAAGCAGGGTATTTGAGGGGTACCAAGAGACCCAGTACTTC
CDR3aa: CATSRSRVFEGYQETQYF

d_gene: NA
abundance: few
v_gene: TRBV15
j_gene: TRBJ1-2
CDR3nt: TGTGCCACCAGCAGAGATTTGGGGACCCCCTATGGCTACACCTTC
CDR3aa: CATSRDLGTPYGYTF